The 15 T cell receptor beta chains below all came from one sample that was sequenced in a study of cytomegalovirus exposure and HLA in healthy donors. The PCR contained 60 Vbeta and 13 Jbeta primers. The assay was immunoSEQ multiplex PCR, and TCRdb's table has in-frame clones only and misses some. The sample yields around 150,000 clones, roughly 82% seen once. The material sequenced was PBMCs. Receptors originate from a girl aged 5-17 years in good health and CMV-seropositive.

This clone was found a few times. The rearrangement links TRBV2 to TRBJ1-4; D possibly corresponds to TRBD1 (6 bases). Trimming took 6 bases from V and 6 from J, leaving 14 bases between them. CDR1 SNHLY and CDR2 FYNNEI come from the germline V gene. The CDR3 runs 14 residues. The CDR3 sequence: CASSPTGLDEKLFF. CDR3 nucleotide sequence: TGTGCCAGCAGCCCGACAGGTCTGGATGAAAAACTGTTTTTT.

This clone showed up just a few times. The chain employs TRBV19 and TRBJ2-2; 8 bases align to TRBD2. The CDR3 is 18 amino acids. V was clipped by 2 bases and J by 4 bases; unmatched bases: 12. From germline, CDR1 is LNHDA and CDR2 SQIVND (reference sequence). The CDR3 DNA sequence: TGTGCCAGTAGTATATCTCTAGCGGGTCCCCTCGGCACCGGGGAGCTGTTTTTT. As protein: CASSISLAGPLGTGELFF.

This chain uses TRBV25-1 with TRBJ1-2, with a weak D call TRBD1 (6 bases). V gave up 3 bases and J gave up 8 bases, with 19 bases separating them. Germline V gene data show CDR1 as MGHDK and CDR2 as SYGVNS. The CDR3 is made up of 15 amino acids. CDR3: CASSDPGRGAFGYTF. The CDR3, as DNA: TGTGCCAGCAGTGACCCGGGGAGGGGGGCCTTCGGCTACACCTTC.

V usage is TRBV6-5 and J usage is TRBJ2-5; TRBD2 might be the D (6 bases). The CDR3 has 12 amino acids. Germline CDR1 and CDR2: MNHEY and SVGAGI. V lost 8 bases and J 7 bases, leaving 14 bases between the germline ends. DNA of the CDR3: TGTGCCAGCTCTATCCTGGGGGGGACCCAGTACTTC. It is translated as CASSILGGTQYF.

This clone appeared once. The genes are TRBV5-6 and TRBJ2-7, with D unclear. The V end lost 0 bases, the J end lost 2 bases, and 12 bases lay between the germline ends. Germline CDR1 SGHDT, CDR2 YYEEEE. This CDR3 is built from 15 residues. CDR3 nucleotides: TGTGCCAGCAGCTTGGAAACGCTGGCAACCTACGAGCAGTACTTC. Its protein product is CASSLETLATYEQYF.

DNA of the CDR3: TGTGCCAGCAGCCCCGAAGGACTAGCGGGAGTCGACACCGGGGAGCTGTTTTTT. Its translation: CASSPEGLAGVDTGELFF. The genes are TRBV9 and TRBJ2-2; 13 bases align to TRBD2. Looked up from germline, CDR1 is SGDLS and CDR2 is YYNGEE. Trimming at V came to 4 bases and at J to 3 bases, leaving 9 bases not matched to a gene. The CDR3 is 18 amino acids.

The J gene is TRBJ2-1, the V gene TRBV2; a possible D gene is TRBD1 (5 bases). Trimming took off 4 bases at V and 1 base at J, with 11 bases between the two ends. The CDR3 spans 15 residues. Germline V gene sequence: CDR1 SNHLY, CDR2 FYNNEI. The CDR3: CASSARARSYNEQFF. The CDR3 DNA follows: TGTGCCAGCAGTGCCAGGGCGCGGTCCTACAATGAGCAGTTCTTC.

The rearrangement joins TRBV7-9 to TRBJ2-1; D is ambiguous. Per germline, CDR1 SEHNR and CDR2 FQNEAQ (reference sequence). Trimming removed 2 bases at V and 0 bases at J, with 5 bases between. The CDR3 is 14 residues long. The CDR3 protein is CASSLTYSYNEQFF. The CDR3 nucleotides are TGTGCCAGCAGCTTAACATACTCCTACAATGAGCAGTTCTTC.

This clone was recorded only once. The V gene is TRBV28, the J gene TRBJ2-3, with D perhaps TRBD1 (6 bases). This CDR3 has 14 amino acids. V lost 3 bases and J lost 5, with 12 bases in between. From germline, CDR1 is MDHEN and CDR2 SYDVKM. CDR3 sequence reads: CASSFYRAVDTQYF. DNA of the CDR3: TGTGCCAGCAGTTTTTACAGGGCCGTAGATACGCAGTATTTT.

V usage is TRBV6-1 and J usage is TRBJ2-3, with 10 bases aligning to TRBD2. Germline CDR1 MNHNS, CDR2 SASEGT. Trimming took 1 base from V and 1 from J; bases not matched to a gene: 5. This CDR3 spans 17 amino acids. The CDR3, as DNA: TGTGCCAGCAGTGAAGAAGGGAGCGGGAGGGGCACAGATACGCAGTATTTT. Encoded protein: CASSEEGSGRGTDTQYF.

The DNA of the CDR3 is TGTGCCAGCAGTGATTCCCACCCCCTGGACAGGGCCAACTATGGCTACACCTTC. Translation: CASSDSHPLDRANYGYTF. The rearrangement uses TRBV2 and TRBJ1-2, with TRBD1 matching 8 bases. Trimming removed 3 bases from V and 2 bases from J; junction bases left unmatched: 14. CDR1 is SNHLY and CDR2 is FYNNEI in the germline V gene. CDR3 length: 18 amino acids. The variable domain in full, completed from reference TRBV2 and TRBJ1-2, reads EPEVTQTPSHQVTQMGQEVILRCVPISNHLYFYWYRQILGQKVEFLVSFYNNEISEKSEIFDDQFSVERPDGSNFTLKIRSTKLEDSAMYFCASSDSHPLDRANYGYTFGSGTRLTVV.

CDR3 DNA: TGCGCCAGCAGCCCACCTGGCTCGGGGAGCACTGAAGCTTTCTTT. Its translation is CASSPPGSGSTEAFF. The V gene is TRBV5-1, the J gene TRBJ1-1; no clear D gene. The CDR3 is 15 amino acids. Deletions cut 4 bases from V and 4 bases from J, with 17 bases between. Germline V gene data show CDR1 as SGHRS and CDR2 as YFSETQ.

This clone was detected once. V is TRBV15 and J is TRBJ1-5; the D is unclear. CDR1 is LNHNV, CDR2 YYDKDF, per germline (reference sequence). V shed 0 bases and J shed 6 bases, with 9 bases lying between them. CDR3 size: 14 residues. In DNA form, the CDR3 reads TGTGCCACCAGCAGAGATCTGAGGGTTCAGCCCCAGCATTTT. Its translation is CATSRDLRVQPQHF.

This rearrangement joins TRBV5-1 to TRBJ1-2; D is possibly TRBD1 (5 bases). V dropped 0 bases and J dropped 2 bases, with 8 bases sitting between them. The CDR3 consists of 14 residues. Germline V CDR1 and CDR2: SGHRS, YFSETQ. In DNA, the CDR3 is TGCGCCAGCAGCTTGGGTCAGGGAAACTATGGCTACACCTTC. Amino acid sequence: CASSLGQGNYGYTF. Drawing the rest from reference TRBV5-1 and TRBJ1-2, the complete variable domain is KAGVTQTPRYLIKTRGQQVTLSCSPISGHRSVSWYQQTPGQGLQFLFEYFSETQRNKGNFPGRFSGRQFSNSRSEMNVSTLELGDSALYLCASSLGQGNYGYTFGSGTRLTVV.

The rearrangement links TRBV19 to TRBJ2-7; 8 positions match TRBD1. CDR3 size: 16 residues. The V gene's germline CDR1 is LNHDA and CDR2 SQIVND (reference sequence). V dropped 3 bases and J dropped 2; count of bases not matched to a gene: 9. The CDR3 here is CASSIPGQGGAYEQYF. The CDR3, as DNA: TGTGCCAGTAGTATCCCCGGACAGGGTGGTGCCTACGAGCAGTACTTC.